This is a list of T cell receptor beta chains from one sample in a study of cytomegalovirus exposure and HLA in healthy donors. The assay was immunoSEQ multiplex PCR, and TCRdb's table has in-frame clones only and misses some. Altogether around 130,000 clones are present, approximately 80% being singletons, with the ten largest covering about 2%. What was sequenced was PBMCs. The receptors were gathered from a man aged 18 to 29 in good health and CMV-seronegative. The CDR3 runs from the conserved cysteine through the conserved F or W. Each record gives: clone size, J gene, V gene, D gene, CDR3 DNA, CDR3 protein. A D gene is named only where the DNA matches it firmly. Clone size is given for some rows only: seen once, a few or many times, or a class if the clone is expanded.

clone size: .
J gene: TRBJ1-6
V gene: TRBV6-1
D gene: .
CDR3 DNA: TGTGCCAGCAGTGAAAAGCGTCAAGGGGTCTCACCCCTCCACTTT
CDR3 protein: CASSEKRQGVSPLHF

clone size: .
J gene: TRBJ1-2
V gene: TRBV18
D gene: .
CDR3 DNA: TGTGCCAGCTCACCAAACCTAGGGGGTACCAATGGCTACACCTTC
CDR3 protein: CASSPNLGGTNGYTF

clone size: .
J gene: TRBJ2-5
V gene: TRBV7-9
D gene: .
CDR3 DNA: TGTGCCAGCAGCTTAGGACAGGTGACCGGGGAGACCCAGTACTTC
CDR3 protein: CASSLGQVTGETQYF

clone size: .
J gene: TRBJ2-1
V gene: TRBV11-2
D gene: TRBD2
CDR3 DNA: TGTGCCAGCAGCTTAAACCTAGCGGCCAATGAGCAGTTCTTC
CDR3 protein: CASSLNLAANEQFF

clone size: few
J gene: TRBJ2-5
V gene: TRBV5-1
D gene: TRBD2
CDR3 DNA: TGCGCCAGCAGCTTGGGGACTAGCGGGTTAGAGACCCAGTACTTC
CDR3 protein: CASSLGTSGLETQYF

clone size: .
J gene: TRBJ1-1
V gene: TRBV7-8
D gene: .
CDR3 DNA: TGTGCCAGCAGCTCGCCCGATGCAGGGTACACCACTGAAGCTTTCTTT
CDR3 protein: CASSSPDAGYTTEAFF

clone size: .
J gene: TRBJ1-1
V gene: TRBV6-1
D gene: .
CDR3 DNA: TGTGCCAGCAGTGATCCGTCGCCACCCGAGGCTTTCTTT
CDR3 protein: CASSDPSPPEAFF

clone size: .
J gene: TRBJ1-5
V gene: TRBV7-2
D gene: .
CDR3 DNA: TGTGCCAGCAGCTTTCAGGGGTTAAGCAATCAGCCCCAGCATTTT
CDR3 protein: CASSFQGLSNQPQHF

clone size: few
J gene: TRBJ1-6
V gene: TRBV6-5
D gene: TRBD1
CDR3 DNA: TGTGCCAGCAGTTTCGGGACAGTCGGTTCACCCCTCCACTTT
CDR3 protein: CASSFGTVGSPLHF

clone size: .
J gene: TRBJ2-1
V gene: TRBV7-7
D gene: TRBD1
CDR3 DNA: TGTGCTAGCAGCCAGAACAGGGGCGGTGAGCAGTTCTTC
CDR3 protein: CASSQNRGGEQFF

clone size: .
J gene: TRBJ1-3
V gene: TRBV28
D gene: .
CDR3 DNA: TGTGCCAGCAGTTTGGGGGCGCGGGGAAACACCATATATTTT
CDR3 protein: CASSLGARGNTIYF

clone size: .
J gene: TRBJ1-1
V gene: TRBV19
D gene: .
CDR3 DNA: TGTGCCAGCGAAGAACAGGGATTGAACACTGAAGCTTTCTTT
CDR3 protein: CASEEQGLNTEAFF

clone size: .
J gene: TRBJ2-5
V gene: TRBV6-5
D gene: .
CDR3 DNA: TGTGCCAGCACCTTAGGAGAGAACCCAACGGAGACCCAGTACTTC
CDR3 protein: CASTLGENPTETQYF

clone size: .
J gene: TRBJ2-1
V gene: TRBV18
D gene: TRBD1
CDR3 DNA: TGTGCCAGCTCACCCGGGACAGGGGAGTACAATGAGCAGTTCTTC
CDR3 protein: CASSPGTGEYNEQFF

clone size: once
J gene: TRBJ2-5
V gene: TRBV7-2
D gene: .
CDR3 DNA: TGTGCCAGCAGCTTTAGAGCCGTGGAGACCCAGTACTTC
CDR3 protein: CASSFRAVETQYF

clone size: .
J gene: TRBJ2-4
V gene: TRBV5-4
D gene: TRBD1
CDR3 DNA: TGTGCCAGCAGCGTAGACAGGGGCAACATTCAGTACTTC
CDR3 protein: CASSVDRGNIQYF

clone size: .
J gene: TRBJ1-1
V gene: TRBV29-1
D gene: .
CDR3 DNA: TGCAGCGTTGAAGATTACTTACAGGGATGGATAAAAGCTTTCTTT
CDR3 protein: CSVEDYLQGWIKAFF

clone size: .
J gene: TRBJ2-1
V gene: TRBV5-6
D gene: TRBD2
CDR3 DNA: TGTGCCAGCAGCCTCCCTAGCGGGAGCTACAATGAGCAGTTCTTC
CDR3 protein: CASSLPSGSYNEQFF

clone size: few
J gene: TRBJ1-5
V gene: TRBV6-1
D gene: TRBD1
CDR3 DNA: TGTGCCAGCAGTGAATCGCGAAGACAGGGGAGTCAGCCCCAGCATTTT
CDR3 protein: CASSESRRQGSQPQHF

clone size: .
J gene: TRBJ2-1
V gene: TRBV5-1
D gene: .
CDR3 DNA: TGCGCCAGCAGCTTGGACGCGGGTGTGGAGCAGTTCTTC
CDR3 protein: CASSLDAGVEQFF

clone size: .
J gene: TRBJ2-7
V gene: TRBV15
D gene: .
CDR3 DNA: TGTGCCACCAGCAGAGATCGTCACGCGGCGATGGGCGAGCAGTACTTC
CDR3 protein: CATSRDRHAAMGEQYF

clone size: .
J gene: TRBJ2-5
V gene: TRBV29-1
D gene: .
CDR3 DNA: TGCAGCGCACGACACCCACAAGAGACCCAGTACTTC
CDR3 protein: CSARHPQETQYF

clone size: few
J gene: TRBJ2-7
V gene: TRBV7-9
D gene: TRBD2
CDR3 DNA: TGTTCCAGCAGCTCCCGACTAGCGGGATCCCACTACGAGCAGTACTTC
CDR3 protein: CSSSSRLAGSHYEQYF

clone size: few
J gene: TRBJ1-1
V gene: TRBV6-5
D gene: TRBD1
CDR3 DNA: TGTGCCAGCAGTTACTCCACCACCGGGACAGCCAGGGAGTTCTTT
CDR3 protein: CASSYSTTGTAREFF

clone size: .
J gene: TRBJ2-1
V gene: TRBV7-3
D gene: TRBD2
CDR3 DNA: TGTGCCAGCAGCCTAATAGCGGGAGGGCAATATGAGCAGTTCTTC
CDR3 protein: CASSLIAGGQYEQFF

clone size: .
J gene: TRBJ2-7
V gene: TRBV5-1
D gene: TRBD2
CDR3 DNA: TGCGCCAGCAGCTTGGCCGGGACTAGCCACGAGCAGTACTTC
CDR3 protein: CASSLAGTSHEQYF

clone size: .
J gene: TRBJ2-3
V gene: TRBV27
D gene: .
CDR3 DNA: TGTGCCAGCCCCACCCTCTACACAGATACGCAGTATTTT
CDR3 protein: CASPTLYTDTQYF

clone size: .
J gene: TRBJ2-7
V gene: TRBV28
D gene: .
CDR3 DNA: TGTGCCAGCAGTTTAGGGGGTAGCGGCCACGAGCAGTACTTC
CDR3 protein: CASSLGGSGHEQYF

clone size: .
J gene: TRBJ1-1
V gene: TRBV7-8
D gene: .
CDR3 DNA: TGTGCCAGCAGCTCGAGGACAGAGGTAAAAGCTTTCTTT
CDR3 protein: CASSSRTEVKAFF

clone size: .
J gene: TRBJ2-6
V gene: TRBV6-4
D gene: .
CDR3 DNA: TGTGCCAGCAGTGAGGACAGCTCTGGGGCCAACGTCCTGACTTTC
CDR3 protein: CASSEDSSGANVLTF

clone size: .
J gene: TRBJ2-3
V gene: TRBV2
D gene: TRBD2
CDR3 DNA: TGTGCCACCTCGGGACTAGCGGTAGGAACAGATACGCAGTATTTT
CDR3 protein: CATSGLAVGTDTQYF